The 32 T cell receptor beta chains presented below share a single source sample, sequenced in a study of T-cell reconstitution after alpha-beta-depleted transplantation in children (dated by TCRdb to about 2016). Library preparation employed PCR. Sequencing instrument: Illumina HiSeq 2500. TCR library preparation used molecular barcoding, with unique molecular identifiers applied to normalize quantification of the TCRbeta repertoire. TCRdb took the public reads, trimmed them with fastp at Q25, ran MiXCR for clone calling and kept in-frame beta chains. Every distinct CDR3 protein forms one entry, paired with its most common genes and DNA. Counted in this sample were 440,000 or so distinct CDR3 sequences; about 40% of them appeared once. Of the sample, around 29% is held by the ten largest clones. Read against the paper, the sample's treatment or condition label means: allogeneic hematopoietic cell transplantation with graft depleted of TCRalphabeta T cells and CD19 B cells.

The sample was PBMCs, taken before TCRalphabeta/CD19-depleted stem cell transplant. The origin of the receptors is a girl aged 2-15 years with aplastic anemia, due to receive a stem cell transplant.

CDR3 residues: CASSGRAGGPVTQYF. The CDR3 DNA reads TGTGCCAGCAGTGGACGGGCGGGAGGGCCAGTTACGCAGTATTTT. The genes are TRBV28 and TRBJ2-3; 9 positions match TRBD2. The CDR3 is made up of 15 amino acids. The germline V gene encodes CDR1 MDHEN and CDR2 SYDVKM. After removal of 5 bases from V and 8 bases from J, the junction contained 11 bases not matched to a gene.

This sequence joins TRBV5-1 and TRBJ2-2; TRBD1 matches 7 bases. With V trimmed by 9 bases and J by 4 bases, 15 bases remained unmatched. Germline values: CDR1 SGHRS, CDR2 YFSETQ. The CDR3 length is 16 residues. The CDR3 DNA sequence: TGCGCCACCGCGCAACCGACAGGGTCCGGCACCGGGGAGCTGTTTTTT. Its translation: CATAQPTGSGTGELFF.

J is TRBJ2-2 and V is TRBV25-1; D gene uncertain. V lost 3 bases and J 7 bases, leaving 15 bases between the germline ends. CDR1 is MGHDK and CDR2 is SYGVNS in the germline V gene. The CDR3 loop spans 15 amino acids. Here the CDR3 reads CASSEPRAPHGELFF. The CDR3 DNA reads TGTGCCAGCAGTGAGCCCCGGGCGCCTCACGGGGAGCTGTTTTTT.

About this clonotype itself: This may arise from a read error, as a much more abundant clone is one base away. The chain couples TRBV29-1 to TRBJ2-4, with D perhaps given as TRBD1 or TRBD2 (5 bases each). The CDR3 extends over 12 amino acids. The germline CDR1 and CDR2 sequences are SQVTM and ANQGSEA. The CDR3 spells CSVEEGENIQHF. DNA for the CDR3: TGCAGCGTTGAAGAGGGGGAAAACATTCAGCACTTC.

This clonotype was detected only once. The chain employs TRBV18 and TRBJ1-2, with D perhaps TRBD1 (6 bases). Trimming stripped 1 base from V and 0 bases from J, with 15 bases between. This CDR3 has 17 amino acids. Germline V gives CDR1 KGHSH, CDR2 LQKENI. CDR3 in DNA: TGTGCCAGCTCACCACGCCCAACAGGGACATCTAACTATGGCTACACCTTC. This codes for CASSPRPTGTSNYGYTF.

The V call is TRBV20-1, the J call TRBJ1-1, with D hard to call. V lost 5 bases to trimming and J lost 1 base, with 20 bases between them. From germline, CDR1 is DFQATT and CDR2 SNEGSKA (reference sequence). The CDR3 sequence is 16 residues long. The DNA for the CDR3 is TGCAGTGCTTCCTTCGCCGGGGAAAGCCGGAACACTGAAGCTTTCTTT. Translation gives CSASFAGESRNTEAFF.

This clonotype was observed a handful of times. CDR3 in DNA: TGTGCCAGCAGCCAAGGGGGTAGCGGGAGCCCCAATGAGCAGTTCTTC. Its protein is CASSQGGSGSPNEQFF. This chain connects TRBV3-1 to TRBJ2-1, with 9 bases that match TRBD2. V trimming: 1 base; J trimming: 6 bases; junction bases outside the gene matches: 7. Germline V CDR1 and CDR2: LGHDT, YNNKEL (reference sequence). This CDR3 is 16 amino acids long.

J is TRBJ2-3 and V is TRBV29-1; a weak D match, TRBD1 (6 bases). The germline V and J ends were trimmed by 6 bases and 5 bases, with 12 bases remaining between them. The CDR3 runs 12 residues. From germline, CDR1 is SQVTM and CDR2 ANQGSEA. The CDR3 DNA is TGCAGCGTCCCCAGGGGTGGAGATACGCAGTATTTT. Translating it yields CSVPRGGDTQYF.

CDR3 nucleotides: TGCAGTGCTAGGGACTGGAAGTACAATGAGCAGTTCTTC. Protein product: CSARDWKYNEQFF. J is TRBJ2-1 and V is TRBV20-1; a possible D gene is TRBD2 (5 bases). Trimming took 3 bases from V and 4 from J, leaving 10 bases between them. There are 13 residues in the CDR3. CDR1 and CDR2 (germline): DFQATT, SNEGSKA (reference sequence).

V gene TRBV9 combines with J gene TRBJ2-5; perhaps TRBD2 as D (7 bases). The CDR3 covers 14 residues. Germline CDR1 and CDR2: SGDLS and YYNGEE. The V and J ends lost 3 bases and 1 base respectively, with 10 bases between them. CDR3 DNA sequence: TGTGCCAGCAGCGAGGGGGGGGGCCAAGAGACCCAGTACTTC. Translation: CASSEGGGQETQYF.

The chain joins TRBV24-1 to TRBJ2-5; 10 bases map to TRBD2. Germline values: CDR1 KGHDR, CDR2 SFDVKD. This CDR3 is 16 amino acids long. The V gene end was trimmed by 4 bases and the J gene end by 5 bases; junction bases not matched to a gene: 9. CDR3 sequence reads: CATSDSRLAGGETQYF. The CDR3 DNA is TGTGCCACCAGTGACTCCCGACTAGCGGGTGGCGAGACCCAGTACTTC.

This clonotype was detected ten times or more. V and J are TRBV5-5 and TRBJ2-1; 10 nucleotides align to TRBD2. The CDR3 covers 16 residues. With V trimmed by 3 bases and J by 13 bases, 16 bases remained unmatched. Germline CDR1 reads SGHKS; CDR2 reads YYEKEE (reference sequence). In nucleotides, the CDR3 is TGTGCCAGCAGCTCCCTTGGGAATTTAGCGGGAGGAGGCCAGTTCTTC. Its translation: CASSSLGNLAGGGQFF.

This clonotype showed up just a few times. The rearrangement links TRBV20-1 to TRBJ2-4; D unresolved. Germline loops: CDR1 DFQATT, CDR2 SNEGSKA (reference sequence). V was pared by 2 bases and J by 0 bases, with 8 bases between. The CDR3 has 14 residues. For the CDR3, the DNA is TGCAGTGCTAGACAGTCATTAGCCAAAAACATTCAGTACTTC. Its protein product is CSARQSLAKNIQYF.

The chain couples TRBV30 to TRBJ2-1, with no clear D. Trimming removed 2 bases from V and 8 bases from J, with 10 bases in between. Germline V CDR1 and CDR2: GTSNPN, SVGIG (reference sequence). The CDR3 extends over 12 amino acids. This chain's CDR3 is CAWSSSLDEQFF. Here the CDR3 DNA reads TGTGCCTGGAGTTCTAGTCTGGATGAGCAGTTCTTC.

This clonotype was counted ten times or more. V gene TRBV12-3 or TRBV12-4 combines with J gene TRBJ2-7; 10 bases line up with TRBD1. The CDR3 is 13 amino acids. V dropped 5 bases and J dropped 5; count of bases not matched to a gene: 3. DNA of the CDR3: TGTGCCAGCAGTATGACAGGGGGCAACGAGCAGTACTTC. Translation gives CASSMTGGNEQYF.

This clonotype turned up a few times. The chain is built from TRBV4-2 and TRBJ2-1; no definite D call. The V and J ends lost 4 bases and 12 bases respectively, with 16 bases between them. This CDR3 contains 13 residues. Germline V CDR1 and CDR2: LGHNA, YNFKEQ. The CDR3 DNA is TGTGCCAGCAGCCGAGAGGCCCTACTGCGGCAGTTCTTC. Its translation is CASSREALLRQFF.

This clonotype turned up a few times. V usage is TRBV12-3 or TRBV12-4 and J usage is TRBJ1-5; perhaps TRBD1 as D (5 bases). The CDR3 sequence is 15 residues long. V was clipped by 0 bases and J by 6 bases, with 12 bases between them. The CDR3 region has the DNA TGTGCCAGCAGTTTAGCGTCGAGGGGTCCTCAGCCCCAGCATTTT. It yields the protein CASSLASRGPQPQHF.

This CDR3 reads CASTPGGRTEAFF. The CDR3 region has the DNA TGTGCCAGCACCCCCGGGGGCCGCACTGAAGCTTTCTTT. J is TRBJ1-1 and V is TRBV12-3 or TRBV12-4; D is possibly TRBD1 (6 bases). There are 13 residues in the CDR3. The germline V and J ends were trimmed by 7 bases and 4 bases, with 13 bases remaining between them.

This clonotype was detected many times. The rearrangement uses TRBV9 and TRBJ2-1, with D perhaps matching TRBD1 (5 bases). This CDR3 spans 12 amino acids. Per germline, CDR1 SGDLS and CDR2 YYNGEE. The germline V and J ends were trimmed by 3 bases and 6 bases, with 7 bases remaining between them. CDR3 sequence reads: CASSAQGNEQFF. CDR3 bases: TGTGCCAGCAGCGCCCAGGGCAATGAGCAGTTCTTC.

This clonotype has ten or more counts. V gene TRBV4-1 combines with J gene TRBJ2-5; no firm D call. Trimming removed 0 bases at V and 1 base at J, with 18 bases between. Germline CDR1 MGHRA, CDR2 YSYEKL. The CDR3 length is 18 residues. The CDR3 nucleotides read TGCGCCAGCAGCCAAGATCAATTCGCGAGGCCCACCCAAGAGACCCAGTACTTC. It encodes CASSQDQFARPTQETQYF.

The J gene is TRBJ2-2, the V gene TRBV2, with D perhaps matching TRBD1 (5 bases). V lost 3 bases, J lost 3 bases, and 11 bases lay in between. There are 15 residues in the CDR3. The germline V gene encodes CDR1 SNHLY and CDR2 FYNNEI. The CDR3 sequence: CASSETLGDTGELFF. The CDR3 nucleotides read TGTGCCAGCAGTGAGACCCTAGGGGACACCGGGGAGCTGTTTTTT. Based on the CDR3 plus reference TRBV2 and TRBJ2-2, the full variable domain is EPEVTQTPSHQVTQMGQEVILRCVPISNHLYFYWYRQILGQKVEFLVSFYNNEISEKSEIFDDQFSVERPDGSNFTLKIRSTKLEDSAMYFCASSETLGDTGELFFGEGSRLTVL.

This clonotype was found a few times. V and J are TRBV12-3 or TRBV12-4 and TRBJ2-2, with 7 positions matching TRBD2. The CDR3 length is 14 residues. V was clipped by 0 bases and J by 7 bases; unmatched bases: 2. The CDR3 DNA reads TGTGCCAGCAGTTTAGCCGGGGAGGGCGGGGAGCTGTTTTTT. Its translation: CASSLAGEGGELFF.

The chain recombines TRBV6-5 with TRBJ2-3; maybe TRBD2 (7 bases). Germline loops: CDR1 MNHEY, CDR2 SVGAGI. This CDR3 is 17 amino acids long. Trimming cost V 0 bases and J 2 bases, with 15 bases left between them. This CDR3 reads CASSYSSLGGPTDTQYF. The CDR3 coding sequence is TGTGCCAGCAGTTACTCCTCCCTCGGGGGGCCCACAGATACGCAGTATTTT.

In this sample, this clonotype turned up many times. The rearrangement joins TRBV10-3 to TRBJ2-4; 11 nucleotides match TRBD2. CDR1 ENHRY and CDR2 SYGVKD come from the germline V gene. The CDR3 is 18 residues long. V dropped 5 bases and J dropped 8; count of bases not matched to a gene: 17. CDR3 DNA sequence: TGTGCCATCAGTTCCACGGGCCGGTTAGCGGGAGGGCGAGACATTCAGTACTTC. This translates into CAISSTGRLAGGRDIQYF.

In its sample, this clonotype was seen a few times. The chain has TRBV6-1 and TRBJ2-5; possible D gene TRBD2, 6 bases. The length of the CDR3 is 13 residues. The V gene's germline CDR1 is MNHNS and CDR2 SASEGT. Trimming removed 10 bases at V and 9 bases at J, with 21 bases between. The DNA of the CDR3 is TGTGCCACCGCCCGCGCGGCAACGGGGGCCCAGTACTTC. Residues: CATARAATGAQYF.

This clonotype was recorded a few times. The chain recombines TRBV7-2 with TRBJ2-7; 9 bases are shared with TRBD1. Germline CDR1 reads SGHTA; CDR2 reads FQGNSA. V gave up 4 bases and J gave up 3 bases; unmatched junction bases: 10. The CDR3 is made up of 16 amino acids. The CDR3 nucleotides read TGTGCCAGCAGCTGGGACGACGGGACAGGGAGCTACGAGCAGTACTTC. Its translation: CASSWDDGTGSYEQYF.

This clonotype has at least ten counts. The chain uses TRBV20-1 and TRBJ2-7, with 11 bases lining up with TRBD2. The CDR3 length is 15 residues. V gave up 0 bases and J gave up 6 bases; unmatched junction bases: 7. Per germline, CDR1 DFQATT and CDR2 SNEGSKA (reference sequence). The CDR3 bases are TGCAGTGCTAGAGATTTTGGCCTAGCGGGAGGCGAGCAGTACTTC. This encodes CSARDFGLAGGEQYF.

This clonotype occurred a few times. J is TRBJ2-3 and V is TRBV20-1; 11 nucleotides align to TRBD2. Germline assignment: CDR1 DFQATT and CDR2 SNEGSKA (reference sequence). This CDR3 contains 15 residues. V was clipped by 8 bases and J by 8 bases; unmatched bases: 15. The CDR3 loop is CSPNPPGGTSGTQYF. The CDR3 bases are TGCAGTCCTAACCCCCCAGGGGGGACTAGCGGTACGCAGTATTTT.

This clonotype was seen only a few times. This chain links TRBV9 with TRBJ2-2; D is unresolved. The CDR3 sequence is 14 residues long. Germline V gives CDR1 SGDLS, CDR2 YYNGEE. Deletions cut 4 bases from V and 2 bases from J, with 9 bases between. The DNA of the CDR3 is TGTGCCAGCAGCCCCCGGGCCAACACCGGGGAGCTGTTTTTT. Amino acid sequence: CASSPRANTGELFF. Filled out from reference TRBV9 and TRBJ2-2, the complete variable domain reads DSGVTQTPKHLITATGQRVTLRCSPRSGDLSVYWYQQSLDQGLQFLIQYYNGEERAKGNILERFSAQQFPDLHSELNLSSLELGDSALYFCASSPRANTGELFFGEGSRLTVL.

V usage is TRBV7-2 and J usage is TRBJ1-2; 8 bases match TRBD1. Trimming cost V 2 bases and J 4 bases; bases outside gene matches: 3. This CDR3 is built from 14 residues. Germline CDR1 reads SGHTA; CDR2 reads FQGNSA. The CDR3 region is CASSLPTGGYGYTF. The CDR3 DNA reads as TGTGCCAGCAGCTTACCAACAGGGGGCTATGGCTACACCTTC. The complete variable domain, with remaining parts taken from reference TRBV7-2 and TRBJ1-2, reads GAGVSQSPSNKVTEKGKDVELRCDPISGHTALYWYRQSLGQGLEFLIYFQGNSAPDKSGLPSDRFSAERTGGSVSTLTIQRTQQEDSAVYLCASSLPTGGYGYTFGSGTRLTVV.

The chain combines TRBV20-1 with TRBJ1-3; D perhaps matches TRBD1 (6 bases). From germline, CDR1 is DFQATT and CDR2 SNEGSKA (reference sequence). The ends were cut back, 5 bases at V and 3 bases at J, with 14 bases in the middle. This CDR3 has 14 amino acids. CDR3 loop: CSASDRTFGNTIYF. DNA of the CDR3: TGCAGTGCTTCCGACAGGACCTTTGGAAACACCATATATTTT.

The chain carries TRBV4-1 and TRBJ2-7; D remains ambiguous. The V end was cut by 2 bases, the J end by 0 bases, with 8 bases between. This CDR3 is built from 14 residues. From germline, CDR1 is MGHRA and CDR2 YSYEKL. The CDR3: CASSQPTHSYEQYF. The DNA of the CDR3 is TGCGCCAGCAGCCAACCGACTCACTCCTACGAGCAGTACTTC.